This TCR beta chain was sequenced during a study of blood T cell repertoires in COVID-19. Turning to the study itself: Both acute and convalescent COVID-19 samples were obtained from the United States, Italy and Spain.

TCRdb's table, derived via immunoSEQ multiplex PCR, lists solely in-frame clones and lacks some. The data show approximately 72,000 clones, about 85% seen once. The source material was peripheral blood. The receptor's source is a woman aged 80 or over with active or convalescent COVID-19.

The CDR3 here is CASSFPSIGNQPQHF. The CDR3 DNA is TGTGCCAGCAGTTTTCCCAGTATTGGCAATCAGCCCCAGCATTTT. The V call is TRBV28, the J call TRBJ1-5; D gene uncertain. CDR3 length: 15 amino acids. CDR1 and CDR2 (germline): MDHEN, SYDVKM. Trimming shortened V by 3 bases and J by 2 bases, and 11 bases separated the two germline ends.